Listed below are T cell receptor beta chains from one sample, sequenced in a study of T cells in Graves' hyperthyroidism and ophthalmopathy. One entry per CDR3 protein, called by TCRdb with MiXCR from the multiplex PCR reads. The sample records hundreds of thousands of distinct CDR3 sequences, about 15% being singletons. The sample was blood. These receptors all come from a woman aged 25-40 years with Graves' hyperthyroidism. Both conserved end residues are part of each CDR3. Fields, in order: CDR3 DNA, CDR3 protein, J gene, clone size, V gene, D gene. D genes are given only for firm matches. Clone size is stated in some rows and not others, as once, few, many or a class when expanded.

TGCAGTGGAGCAAGCGCGGCTGGGGCCAACGTCCTGACTTTC,CSGASAAGANVLTF,TRBJ2-6,many,TRBV20-1,NA
TGTGCCAGCAGTGAAAAGCGGGTGAACACCGGGGAGCTGTTTTTT,CASSEKRVNTGELFF,TRBJ2-2,few,TRBV2,NA
TGTGCCAGCAGTGAAGCGGAGGACAGTGTTCTTAAAGAGACCCAGTACTTC,CASSEAEDSVLKETQYF,TRBJ2-5,many,TRBV2,NA
TGTGCCAACCTCCGGGACAGGGGGTCCGGGGAGCTGTTTTTT,CANLRDRGSGELFF,TRBJ2-2,many,TRBV2,TRBD1
TGTGCCAGCGGTACCCCAGGGGAGGGAGAGACCCAGTACTTC,CASGTPGEGETQYF,TRBJ2-5,NA,TRBV28,NA
TGTGCCAGCAGTTTAAACCAGGGGATGGGGTACACTGAAGCTTTCTTT,CASSLNQGMGYTEAFF,TRBJ1-1,many,TRBV28,NA
TGTGCCAGCAGTTTACGAGGGGGTAATGAGCAGTTCTTC,CASSLRGGNEQFF,TRBJ2-1,many,TRBV27,NA
TGTGCCAGCAGCTTAGAGGTACCCCCTTTTTTCTTC,CASSLEVPPFFF,TRBJ2-1,NA,TRBV7-2,NA
TGCAGTGCTCGTACCCCGGGGAATGAGCAGTTCTTC,CSARTPGNEQFF,TRBJ2-1,NA,TRBV20-1,NA
TGTGCCAGCAGCTTAGAGATTTACAATGAGCAGTTCTTC,CASSLEIYNEQFF,TRBJ2-1,few,TRBV11-2,NA
TGTGCCAGCACCATAACACAGGGGGCGGGCGGAAACACCATATATTTT,CASTITQGAGGNTIYF,TRBJ1-3,NA,TRBV12-3/TRBV12-4,TRBD1
TGTGCCAGCAGTTTTTCTAGCGGGAAGCGGGTCGGCTACGAGCAGTACTTC,CASSFSSGKRVGYEQYF,TRBJ2-7,few,TRBV27,TRBD2
TGTGCCATCAGTGAGTCGAGGACTAGCGGGTACAATGAGCAGTTCTTC,CAISESRTSGYNEQFF,TRBJ2-1,few,TRBV10-3,TRBD2
TGTGCCACCGGTCGGACTAGCGGCTACAATGAGCAGTTCTTC,CATGRTSGYNEQFF,TRBJ2-1,NA,TRBV15,TRBD2
TGTGCCACCAGCAACCCAAGTAGGGCGGGACTACCCTACGAGCAGTACTTC,CATSNPSRAGLPYEQYF,TRBJ2-7,NA,TRBV15,TRBD2
TGCAGTGCTACCCCTGGGACTAGCGGCCCCATGGGGACCCAGTACTTC,CSATPGTSGPMGTQYF,TRBJ2-5,many,TRBV20-1,TRBD2
TGTGCCAGCAGAGGGTGGCAAGGGAGCAATCAGCCCCAGCATTTT,CASRGWQGSNQPQHF,TRBJ1-5,many,TRBV28,NA
TGTGCCAGCAGTTTGTTCTCCTACAATGAGCAGTTCTTC,CASSLFSYNEQFF,TRBJ2-1,many,TRBV28,NA
TGCGCCAGCAGCCCGACCGGGACAGCGTCCTACGAGCAGTACTTC,CASSPTGTASYEQYF,TRBJ2-7,many,TRBV5-1,TRBD1
TGTGCCAGCAGTTTAGGACAGCGCTATGGCTACACCTTC,CASSLGQRYGYTF,TRBJ1-2,many,TRBV27,NA
TGTGCCAGCAGTGGTGGATCACCAGGAGAGACCCAGTACTTC,CASSGGSPGETQYF,TRBJ2-5,few,TRBV2,NA
TGCAGTGCTAGAGACGAGGGGGCTGTCTATGGCTACACCTTC,CSARDEGAVYGYTF,TRBJ1-2,many,TRBV20-1,TRBD1
TGTGCCAGCAGCGTATCGGTCTCTGGAAACACCATATATTTT,CASSVSVSGNTIYF,TRBJ1-3,NA,TRBV9,NA
TGCAGTGCTAGTAGCGGGAGGGCCTACAATGAGCAGTTCTTC,CSASSGRAYNEQFF,TRBJ2-1,few,TRBV20-1,TRBD2
TGTGCCAGCAGTCTGGACTGGGGAAATGAAAAACTGTTTTTT,CASSLDWGNEKLFF,TRBJ1-4,NA,TRBV7-9,NA
TGTGCCAGCAGTGAAGTGATCCAGCTAGACTCTGGAAACACCATATATTTT,CASSEVIQLDSGNTIYF,TRBJ1-3,NA,TRBV6-1,NA
TGTGCCAGTAGTATAAGGGGTCTAGGGGATGAGCAGTTCTTC,CASSIRGLGDEQFF,TRBJ2-1,NA,TRBV19,NA
TGTGCCAGTTATAGGACTGTAACCAGGGAGCTGTTTTTT,CASYRTVTRELFF,TRBJ2-2,many,TRBV28,NA
TGTGCCAGCAGCCGAGTTCTAGCGGGAAGTCCTCAGTACTTC,CASSRVLAGSPQYF,TRBJ2-5,NA,TRBV3-1,TRBD2